One T cell receptor beta chain is described in this entry. Its antigen is as yet unknown. This sample was taken from a study of T cells in localized non-small cell lung cancer. The protocol was immunoSEQ multiplex PCR, while the TCRdb copy is restricted to in-frame clones and leaves out a portion. The sample records under 50,000 clones, roughly 89% being singletons. Trimming took 6 bases from V and 5 from J, leaving 17 bases between them. Germline CDR1 and CDR2: ENHRY and SYGVKD. There are 15 residues in the CDR3. Study results and limitations: Clonality of T cells reached its maximum in uninvolved adjacent lung, surpassing tumor.

Material: peripheral blood mononuclear cells, obtained before any cancer treatment. The clonotype was recovered from a male donor older than 55 with stage II lung adenocarcinoma. The V and J genes are TRBV10-3 and TRBJ2-1; the D gene is possibly TRBD2 (7 bases). The CDR3 spells CAIRVGEGEDNEQFF. The CDR3 DNA is TGTGCCATCAGAGTGGGGGAGGGGGAGGACAATGAGCAGTTCTTC.